This TCR beta chain emerged from a study of beta chain features in type 1 diabetes. About the study: There were 90 million to 110 million sorted cells examined across all samples.

Every bit of the isolated RNA underwent reverse transcription, so sequencing read expressed TCRB transcripts. The assay was immunoSEQ multiplex PCR, and TCRdb's table has in-frame clones only and misses some. The sample includes over 500,000 clones, about 14% seen only once; the top ten take approximately 0.087%. CDR3 length equals 16 residues. From germline, CDR1 is SGHTA and CDR2 FQGTGA. V dropped 1 base and J dropped 3 bases, with 16 bases sitting between them. Specimen: naive CD4+ T cells from blood. The origin of this receptor is a man in his late teens or twenties in good health. This chain joins TRBV7-3 and TRBJ2-7; possibly TRBD2 for D (6 bases). The CDR3, as DNA: TGTGCCAGCAGCTTAAAGGCCCGGGGGTTCGACTACGAGCAGTACTTC. Translation: CASSLKARGFDYEQYF. Full variable domain (remainder filled in from reference TRBV7-3 and TRBJ2-7): GAGVSQTPSNKVTEKGKYVELRCDPISGHTALYWYRQSLGQGPEFLIYFQGTGAADDSGLPNDRFFAVRPEGSVSTLKIQRTERGDSAVYLCASSLKARGFDYEQYFGPGTRLTVT.